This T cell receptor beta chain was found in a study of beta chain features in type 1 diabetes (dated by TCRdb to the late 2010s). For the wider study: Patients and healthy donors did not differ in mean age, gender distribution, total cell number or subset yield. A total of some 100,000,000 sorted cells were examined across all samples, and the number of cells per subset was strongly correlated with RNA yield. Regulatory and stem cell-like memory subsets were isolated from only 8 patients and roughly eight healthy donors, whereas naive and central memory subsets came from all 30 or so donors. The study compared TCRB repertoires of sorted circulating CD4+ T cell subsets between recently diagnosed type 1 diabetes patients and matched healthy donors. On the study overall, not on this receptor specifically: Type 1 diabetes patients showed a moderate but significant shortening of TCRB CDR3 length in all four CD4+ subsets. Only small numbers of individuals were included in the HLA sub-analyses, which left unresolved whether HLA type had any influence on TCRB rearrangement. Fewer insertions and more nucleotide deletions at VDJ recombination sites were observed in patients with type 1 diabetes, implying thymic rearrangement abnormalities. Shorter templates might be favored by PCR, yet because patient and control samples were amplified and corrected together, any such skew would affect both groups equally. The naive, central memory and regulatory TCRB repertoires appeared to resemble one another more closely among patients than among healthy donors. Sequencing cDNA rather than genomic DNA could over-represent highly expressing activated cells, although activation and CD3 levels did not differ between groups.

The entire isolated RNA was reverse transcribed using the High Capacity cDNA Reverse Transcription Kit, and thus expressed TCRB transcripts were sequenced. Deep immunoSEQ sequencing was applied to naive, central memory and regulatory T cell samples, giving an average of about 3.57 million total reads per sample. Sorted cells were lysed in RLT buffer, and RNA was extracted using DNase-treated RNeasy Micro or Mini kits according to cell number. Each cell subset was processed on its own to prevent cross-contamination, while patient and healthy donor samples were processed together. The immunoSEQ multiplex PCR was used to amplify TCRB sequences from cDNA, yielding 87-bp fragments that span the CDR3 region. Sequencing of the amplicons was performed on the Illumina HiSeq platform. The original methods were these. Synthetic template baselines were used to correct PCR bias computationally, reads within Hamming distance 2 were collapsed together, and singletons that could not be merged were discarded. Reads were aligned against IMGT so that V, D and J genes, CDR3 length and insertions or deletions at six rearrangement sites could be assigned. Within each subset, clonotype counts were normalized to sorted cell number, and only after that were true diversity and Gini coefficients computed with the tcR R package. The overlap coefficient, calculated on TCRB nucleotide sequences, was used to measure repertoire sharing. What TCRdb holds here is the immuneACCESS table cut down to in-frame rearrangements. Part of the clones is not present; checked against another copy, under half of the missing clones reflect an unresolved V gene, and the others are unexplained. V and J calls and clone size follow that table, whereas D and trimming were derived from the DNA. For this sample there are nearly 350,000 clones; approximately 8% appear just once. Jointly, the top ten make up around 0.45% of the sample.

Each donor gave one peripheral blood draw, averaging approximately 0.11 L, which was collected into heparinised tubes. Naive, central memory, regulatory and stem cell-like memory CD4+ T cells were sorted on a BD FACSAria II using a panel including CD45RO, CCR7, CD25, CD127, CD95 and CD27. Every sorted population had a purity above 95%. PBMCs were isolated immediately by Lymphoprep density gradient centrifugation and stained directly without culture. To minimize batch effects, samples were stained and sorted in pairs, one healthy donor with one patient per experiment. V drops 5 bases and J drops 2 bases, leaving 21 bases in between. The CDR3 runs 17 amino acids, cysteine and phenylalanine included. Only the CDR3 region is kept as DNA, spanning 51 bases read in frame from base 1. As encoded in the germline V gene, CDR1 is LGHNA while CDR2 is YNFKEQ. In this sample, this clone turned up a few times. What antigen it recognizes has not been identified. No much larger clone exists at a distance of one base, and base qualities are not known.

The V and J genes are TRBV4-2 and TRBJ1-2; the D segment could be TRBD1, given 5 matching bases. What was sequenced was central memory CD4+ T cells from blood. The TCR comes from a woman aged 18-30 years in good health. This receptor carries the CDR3 CASSLAGGGNVNYGYTF. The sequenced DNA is TGTGCCAGCAGCTTGGCCGGTGGGGGGAACGTAAACTATGGCTACACCTTC.